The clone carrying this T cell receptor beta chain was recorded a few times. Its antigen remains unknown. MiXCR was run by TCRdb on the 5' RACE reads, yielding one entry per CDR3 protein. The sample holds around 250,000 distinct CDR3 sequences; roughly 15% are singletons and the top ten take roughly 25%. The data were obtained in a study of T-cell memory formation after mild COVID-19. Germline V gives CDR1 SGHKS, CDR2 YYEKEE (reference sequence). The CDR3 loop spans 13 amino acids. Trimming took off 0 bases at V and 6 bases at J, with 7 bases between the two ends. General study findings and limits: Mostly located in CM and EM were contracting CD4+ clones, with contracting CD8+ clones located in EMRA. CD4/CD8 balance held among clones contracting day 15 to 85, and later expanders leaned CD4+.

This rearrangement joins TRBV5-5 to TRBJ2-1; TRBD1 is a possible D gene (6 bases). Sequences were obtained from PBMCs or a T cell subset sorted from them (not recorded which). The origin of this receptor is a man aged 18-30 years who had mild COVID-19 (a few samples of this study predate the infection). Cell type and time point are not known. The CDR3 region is CASSLGGPNEQFF. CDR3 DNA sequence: TGTGCCAGCAGCTTGGGGGGGCCCAATGAGCAGTTCTTC. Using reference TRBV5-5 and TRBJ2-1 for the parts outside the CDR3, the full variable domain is DAGVTQSPTHLIKTRGQQVTLRCSPISGHKSVSWYQQVLGQGPQFIFQYYEKEERGRGNFPDRFSARQFPNYSSELNVNALLLGDSALYLCASSLGGPNEQFFGPGTRLTVL.